This T cell receptor (beta chain) was recovered during a study of patients and donors after allogeneic stem cell transplantation. This CDR3 is 15 amino acids long. With 6 bases removed from V and 5 bases from J, the gap between germline ends came to 16 bases. At least ten counts were recorded for this clonotype. TCRdb ran MiXCR on the RT-PCR reads and lists one entry per CDR3 protein. The repertoire holds 920,000 or so distinct CDR3 sequences, with approximately 18% as singletons. The chain recombines TRBV12-3 or TRBV12-4 with TRBJ2-2; D possibly corresponds to TRBD1 (5 bases). The receptor comes from a human donor who was either an allogeneic HSCT recipient or a stem cell or donor lymphocyte infusion donor (not recorded which). It is not recorded whose cells these are; they may come from a transplant donor. Input material: blood, either unsorted or a sorted T cell fraction (not recorded which). This chain's CDR3 is CASSLRQGGTGELFF. DNA for the CDR3: TGTGCCAGCAGCCTCCGGCAGGGTGGAACCGGGGAGCTGTTTTTT.